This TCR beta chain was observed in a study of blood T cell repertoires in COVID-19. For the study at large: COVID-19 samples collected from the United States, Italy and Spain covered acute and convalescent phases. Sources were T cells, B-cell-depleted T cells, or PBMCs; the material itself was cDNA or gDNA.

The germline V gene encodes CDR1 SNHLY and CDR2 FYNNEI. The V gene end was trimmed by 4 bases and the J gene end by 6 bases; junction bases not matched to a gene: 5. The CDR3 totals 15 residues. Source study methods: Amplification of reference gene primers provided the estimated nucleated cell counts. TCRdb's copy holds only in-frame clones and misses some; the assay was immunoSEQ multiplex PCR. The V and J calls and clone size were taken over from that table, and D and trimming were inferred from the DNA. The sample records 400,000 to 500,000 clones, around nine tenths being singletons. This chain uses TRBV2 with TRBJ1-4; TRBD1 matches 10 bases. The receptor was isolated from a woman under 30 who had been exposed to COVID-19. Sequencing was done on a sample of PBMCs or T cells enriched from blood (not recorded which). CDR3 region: CASSVPGTGDEKLFF. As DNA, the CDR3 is TGTGCCAGCAGTGTCCCCGGGACAGGGGATGAAAAACTGTTTTTT. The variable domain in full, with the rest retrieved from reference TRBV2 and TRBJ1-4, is EPEVTQTPSHQVTQMGQEVILRCVPISNHLYFYWYRQILGQKVEFLVSFYNNEISEKSEIFDDQFSVERPDGSNFTLKIRSTKLEDSAMYFCASSVPGTGDEKLFFGSGTQLSVL.